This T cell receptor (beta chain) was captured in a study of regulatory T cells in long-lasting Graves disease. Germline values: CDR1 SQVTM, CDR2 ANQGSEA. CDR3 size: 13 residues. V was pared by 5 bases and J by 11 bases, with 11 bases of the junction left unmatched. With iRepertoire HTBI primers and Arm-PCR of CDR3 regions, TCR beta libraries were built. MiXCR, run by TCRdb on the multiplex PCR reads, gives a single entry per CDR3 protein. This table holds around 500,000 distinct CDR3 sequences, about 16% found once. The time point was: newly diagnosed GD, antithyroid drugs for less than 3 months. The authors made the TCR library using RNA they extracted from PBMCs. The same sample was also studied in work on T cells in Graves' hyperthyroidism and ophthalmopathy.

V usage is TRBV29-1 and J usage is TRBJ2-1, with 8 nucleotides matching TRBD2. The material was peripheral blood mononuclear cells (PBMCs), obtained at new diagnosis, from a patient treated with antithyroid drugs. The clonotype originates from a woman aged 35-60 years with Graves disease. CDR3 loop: CSVTQLAGSKQFF. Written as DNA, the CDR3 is TGCAGCGTTACCCAGTTAGCGGGATCAAAGCAGTTCTTC.